The table lists the clone carrying this T cell receptor beta chain with a few counts. Its specificity is unknown. The germline V and J ends were trimmed by 0 bases and 8 bases, with 13 bases remaining between them. The CDR3 totals 14 residues. From germline, CDR1 is SEHNR and CDR2 FQNEAQ (reference sequence). Assay: immunoSEQ multiplex PCR; the TCRdb copy retains only in-frame clones and omits some. The data contain 15,000 to 20,000 clones, 73% of them singletons. The source of the sample is a study of OX40 agonist ivuxolimab in advanced cancers. For the study at large: Under the entry rules, prior anti-PD-1, anti-PD-L1 or anti-CTLA-4 therapy was allowed, and approximately 40% had some. The study's findings and limits: Among T cells, CD8+ cells averaged more expanded clones than CD4+ cells. Clonal expansion in partial responders at 0.1-3.0 mg/kg ranked among the lowest.

The clonotype was recovered from an adult with an advanced solid tumor such as melanoma, head and neck, liver or kidney cancer. Sequenced material: CD4+ or CD8+ T cells sorted from blood, taken in a trial of the OX40 agonist ivuxolimab. This chain connects TRBV7-9 to TRBJ1-2; possible D gene TRBD1, 6 bases. The CDR3 is CASSLANMGGGYTF. The CDR3 nucleotides read TGTGCCAGCAGCTTAGCGAACATGGGGGGCGGCTACACCTTC.